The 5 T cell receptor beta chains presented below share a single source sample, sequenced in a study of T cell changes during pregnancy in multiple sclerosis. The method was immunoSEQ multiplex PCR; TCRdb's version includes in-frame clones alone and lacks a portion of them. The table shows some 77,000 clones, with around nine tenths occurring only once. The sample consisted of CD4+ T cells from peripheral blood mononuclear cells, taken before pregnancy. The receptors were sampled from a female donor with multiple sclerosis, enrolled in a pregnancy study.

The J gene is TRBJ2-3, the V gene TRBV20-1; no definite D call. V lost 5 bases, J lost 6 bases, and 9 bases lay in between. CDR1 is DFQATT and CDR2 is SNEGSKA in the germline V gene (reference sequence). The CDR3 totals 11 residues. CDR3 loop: CSAPRWDTQYF. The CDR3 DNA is TGCAGTGCTCCTAGATGGGATACGCAGTATTTT.

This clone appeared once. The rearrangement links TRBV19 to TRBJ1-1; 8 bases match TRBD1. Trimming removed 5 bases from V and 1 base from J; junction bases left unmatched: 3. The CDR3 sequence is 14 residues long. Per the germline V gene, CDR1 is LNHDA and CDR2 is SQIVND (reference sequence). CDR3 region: CASSPGQGNTEAFF. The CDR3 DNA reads TGTGCCAGTAGTCCAGGACAGGGGAACACTGAAGCTTTCTTT.

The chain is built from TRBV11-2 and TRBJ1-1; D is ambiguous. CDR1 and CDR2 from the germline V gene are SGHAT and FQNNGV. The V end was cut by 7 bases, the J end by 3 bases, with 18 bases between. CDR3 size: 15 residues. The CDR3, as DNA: TGTGCCAGCACCCTCCTCGTAAGTCCGGACACTGAAGCTTTCTTT. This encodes CASTLLVSPDTEAFF.

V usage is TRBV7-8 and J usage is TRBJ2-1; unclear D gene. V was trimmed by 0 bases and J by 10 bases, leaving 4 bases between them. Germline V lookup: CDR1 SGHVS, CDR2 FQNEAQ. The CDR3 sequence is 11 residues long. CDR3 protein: CASSLASEQFF. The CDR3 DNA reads TGTGCCAGCAGCTTAGCTAGCGAGCAGTTCTTC. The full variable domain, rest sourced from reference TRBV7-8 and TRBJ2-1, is GAGVSQSPRYKVAKRGQDVALRCDPISGHVSLFWYQQALGQGPEFLTYFQNEAQLDKSGLPSDRFFAERPEGSVSTLKIQRTQQEDSAVYLCASSLASEQFFGPGTRLTVL.

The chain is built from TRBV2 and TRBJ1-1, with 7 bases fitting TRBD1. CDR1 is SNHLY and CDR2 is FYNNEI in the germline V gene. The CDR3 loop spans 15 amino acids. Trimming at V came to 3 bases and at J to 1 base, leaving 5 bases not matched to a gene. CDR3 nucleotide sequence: TGTGCCAGCAGTGAGTTCGACAGGGAGAACACTGAAGCTTTCTTT. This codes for CASSEFDRENTEAFF. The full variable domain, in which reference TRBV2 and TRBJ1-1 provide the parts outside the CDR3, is EPEVTQTPSHQVTQMGQEVILRCVPISNHLYFYWYRQILGQKVEFLVSFYNNEISEKSEIFDDQFSVERPDGSNFTLKIRSTKLEDSAMYFCASSEFDRENTEAFFGQGTRLTVV.